Listed here are 26 T cell receptor beta chains from one sample, sequenced in a study of human T cells and chemical hapten exposure. From the RACE reads, TCRdb called clonotypes with MiXCR, one entry per CDR3 protein. The repertoire holds tens of thousands of distinct CDR3 sequences, with about 5.5% as singletons. Regarding time point: healthy volunteer bleed at 6 weeks. Total RNA came from unfractionated whole blood. The sequenced material came from whole blood. Receptor source: a human donor in good health. Some clones in this sample may be carry-over from other donors' samples.

The chain recombines TRBV19 with TRBJ2-2, with D unclear. This CDR3 region has 13 residues. The germline V gene encodes CDR1 LNHDA and CDR2 SQIVND (reference sequence). Trimming took 8 bases from V and 5 from J, leaving 12 bases between them. The CDR3 region has the DNA TGTGCCAGTGCCACAATTGGTACCGGGGAGCTGTTTTTT. Translation gives CASATIGTGELFF.

This clonotype showed up many times. The chain carries TRBV6-2 or TRBV6-3 and TRBJ1-1; D is unclear. This CDR3 is built from 12 residues. V lost 0 bases and J 8 bases, leaving 7 bases between the germline ends. CDR1 MNHEY and CDR2 SVGEGT come from the germline V gene. CDR3 in amino acids: CASSYSRREAFF. The DNA of the CDR3 is TGTGCCAGCAGTTACTCGAGGCGGGAAGCTTTCTTT.

The CDR3 region is CASRGDRGWGGGEFF. The CDR3 DNA sequence: TGTGCCAGCAGAGGGGACAGGGGATGGGGGGGTGGAGAGTTCTTC. V usage is TRBV5-4 and J usage is TRBJ2-1; TRBD1 matches 10 bases. The germline V gene encodes CDR1 SGHNT and CDR2 YYREEE (reference sequence). The V and J ends lost 5 bases and 14 bases, in that order; junction bases with no gene match: 16. The CDR3 is 15 amino acids.

This clonotype came up many times. This chain uses TRBV7-2 with TRBJ2-1, with TRBD1 as a possible D gene (6 bases). Germline-derived CDR1 and CDR2 are SGHTA and FQGNSA. The V gene lost 1 base and the J gene lost 12 bases, with 13 bases spanning the gap. This CDR3 comprises 13 residues. The chain's CDR3 is CASSLGWTEWQFF. The CDR3 DNA reads as TGTGCCAGCAGCTTAGGTTGGACAGAATGGCAGTTCTTC. The whole variable domain, filled in from reference TRBV7-2 and TRBJ2-1, reads GAGVSQSPSNKVTEKGKDVELRCDPISGHTALYWYRQSLGQGLEFLIYFQGNSAPDKSGLPSDRFSAERTGGSVSTLTIQRTQQEDSAVYLCASSLGWTEWQFFGPGTRLTVL.

This clonotype was detected only a few times. This rearrangement joins TRBV20-1 to TRBJ2-3; no reliable D call. Germline V CDR1 and CDR2: DFQATT, SNEGSKA (reference sequence). V lost 6 bases to trimming and J lost 1 base, with 8 bases between them. The CDR3 is 12 amino acids. The chain's CDR3 is CSAPSRTDTQYF. As DNA, the CDR3 is TGCAGTGCCCCTTCGCGCACAGATACGCAGTATTTT.

This clonotype came up many times. The rearrangement links TRBV20-1 to TRBJ1-6, with D tentatively TRBD1 (5 bases). Trimming took 2 bases from V and 4 from J, leaving 15 bases between them. The CDR3 has 16 residues. The germline V gene encodes CDR1 DFQATT and CDR2 SNEGSKA (reference sequence). The CDR3 spells CSARSSLTEYNSPLHF. The DNA for the CDR3 is TGCAGTGCTAGATCGAGTTTGACAGAGTATAATTCACCCCTCCACTTT.

There are many counts of this clonotype. V and J are TRBV25-1 and TRBJ2-1, with D tentatively TRBD1 (5 bases). Trimming took 8 bases from V and 10 from J, leaving 12 bases between them. Germline CDR1 and CDR2: MGHDK and SYGVNS. The CDR3 contains 11 residues. This chain's CDR3 is CASSGLGEQFF. CDR3 bases: TGTGCCAGCTCAGGGCTGGGGGAGCAGTTCTTC.

The CDR3 loop reads CASKGADNQPQHF. DNA for the CDR3: TGTGCCAGCAAGGGGGCAGACAATCAGCCCCAGCATTTT. The V gene is TRBV12-3 or TRBV12-4, the J gene TRBJ1-5; 7 positions agree with TRBD1. J lost 3 bases, V lost 7 bases, and 3 bases had no gene match. CDR3 size: 13 residues.

This clonotype occurred many times. V is TRBV9 and J is TRBJ2-2; 9 nucleotides match TRBD2. CDR1 is SGDLS, CDR2 YYNGEE, per germline. The J segment lost 6 bases and the V segment lost 3 bases, leaving 9 bases of the junction unmatched. The CDR3 consists of 16 residues. Here the CDR3 DNA reads TGTGCCAGCAGCGAAAGCGGGAGGCCGGGGCCCGGGGAGCTGTTTTTT. This translates into CASSESGRPGPGELFF.

This clonotype has ten or more counts. The rearrangement joins TRBV28 to TRBJ2-3; D might be TRBD2 (6 bases). Deletions cut 3 bases from V and 6 bases from J, with 13 bases between. The CDR3 length is 14 residues. Per germline, CDR1 MDHEN and CDR2 SYDVKM. The CDR3 nucleotides are TGTGCCAGCAGTTTCGGTCTAGCGATGGATACGCAGTATTTT. Its protein product is CASSFGLAMDTQYF.

Many counts were recorded for this clonotype. This chain uses TRBV6-1 with TRBJ1-2, with D possibly matching TRBD1 (5 bases). The length of the CDR3 is 14 residues. V was shortened by 9 bases and J by 0 bases, with 14 bases between the two germline ends. The germline V gene encodes CDR1 MNHNS and CDR2 SASEGT. CDR3 sequence reads: CASALTGSNYGYTF. The CDR3 DNA reads TGTGCCAGTGCTCTCACAGGTTCTAACTATGGCTACACCTTC.

This clonotype was seen repeatedly, ten times or more. The CDR3 region has the DNA TGTGCCAGCAGCCGAACCGCCTGGAATGAGCAGTTCTTC. This sequence encodes CASSRTAWNEQFF. This chain joins TRBV14 and TRBJ2-1; D remains unclear. V was clipped by 4 bases and J by 7 bases, with 11 bases between them. Germline CDR1 is SGHDN and CDR2 is FVKESK. The CDR3 is 13 residues long.

Ten or more counts support this clonotype. The CDR3 here is CASSPTRDTQYF. The CDR3 coding sequence is TGTGCCAGCAGCCCTACTCGGGATACGCAGTATTTT. The chain has TRBV11-2 and TRBJ2-3; D call uncertain. The germline gives CDR1 SGHAT, CDR2 FQNNGV. The ends were cut back, 5 bases at V and 6 bases at J, with 9 bases in the middle. This CDR3 has 12 amino acids.

CDR3 DNA sequence: TGTGCCAGCAGCGATACCGGGACAGGTAACACTGAAGCTTTCTTT. Protein sequence: CASSDTGTGNTEAFF. The chain has TRBV6-5 and TRBJ1-1; 8 bases fit TRBD1. CDR3 length: 15 amino acids. CDR1 and CDR2 from the germline V gene are MNHEY and SVGAGI. V trimming: 6 bases; J trimming: 2 bases; junction bases outside the gene matches: 8.

This clonotype was seen at least ten times. This chain uses TRBV12-3 or TRBV12-4 with TRBJ2-3; no clear D gene. The CDR3 consists of 15 residues. The V gene lost 4 bases and the J gene lost 0 bases, with 11 bases spanning the gap. This CDR3 is CASSSRWSSTDTQYF. CDR3 sequence (DNA): TGTGCCAGCAGTTCCCGTTGGAGTAGCACAGATACGCAGTATTTT.

This clonotype was counted a few times. This rearrangement joins TRBV6-6 to TRBJ1-2, with D maybe TRBD1 (5 bases). The ends were cut back, 10 bases at V and 8 bases at J, with 14 bases in the middle. CDR1 is MNHNY, CDR2 SVGAGI, per germline (reference sequence). The CDR3 is made up of 11 amino acids. DNA of the CDR3: TGTGCCACCTCGAGGGGCGAGGGCTACACCTTC. Residues: CATSRGEGYTF.

This clonotype showed up many times. J is TRBJ1-1 and V is TRBV4-2; D perhaps matches TRBD1 (5 bases). The CDR3 runs 13 residues. Deletions cut 5 bases from V and 2 bases from J, with 9 bases between. Germline V gene data show CDR1 as LGHNA and CDR2 as YNFKEQ. The CDR3 protein is CASSSRVNTEAFF. CDR3 nucleotide sequence: TGTGCCAGCAGCTCCAGGGTAAACACTGAAGCTTTCTTT.

This clonotype occurred many times. This chain links TRBV11-2 with TRBJ1-4; TRBD1 might be the D (6 bases). The length of the CDR3 is 16 residues. CDR1 and CDR2 (germline): SGHAT, FQNNGV. Trimming took off 5 bases at V and 5 bases at J, with 18 bases between the two ends. The CDR3, as DNA: TGTGCCAGCAGCCGGACAGCTAGCCCTTTAAATGAAAAACTGTTTTTT. Its translation is CASSRTASPLNEKLFF.

The chain carries TRBV20-1 and TRBJ1-5; TRBD1 aligns across 7 bases. There are 14 residues in the CDR3. With 2 bases clipped from V and 3 bases from J, the junction kept 4 bases outside the gene matches. CDR1 DFQATT and CDR2 SNEGSKA come from the germline V gene (reference sequence). The CDR3 region is CSARRDSANQPQHF. For the CDR3, the DNA is TGCAGTGCTAGAAGGGACAGTGCCAATCAGCCCCAGCATTTT.

At least ten counts were recorded for this clonotype. The J gene is TRBJ2-3, the V gene TRBV11-2; tentatively, D is TRBD1 (5 bases). The germline V gene encodes CDR1 SGHAT and CDR2 FQNNGV. The CDR3 length is 14 residues. V was trimmed by 1 base and J by 2 bases, leaving 7 bases between them. CDR3 DNA: TGTGCCAGCAGCTTAGGACAGTTCACAGATACGCAGTATTTT. Residues: CASSLGQFTDTQYF. Based on the CDR3 plus reference TRBV11-2 and TRBJ2-3, the full variable domain is EAGVAQSPRYKIIEKRQSVAFWCNPISGHATLYWYQQILGQGPKLLIQFQNNGVVDDSQLPKDRFSAERLKGVDSTLKIQPAKLEDSAVYLCASSLGQFTDTQYFGPGTRLTVL.

This clonotype came up many times. The V gene is TRBV7-9, the J gene TRBJ2-1; perhaps D is TRBD1 or TRBD2 (6 bases each). In germline, CDR1 is SEHNR, CDR2 FQNEAQ (reference sequence). The CDR3 spans 12 residues. V was pared by 5 bases and J by 15 bases, with 17 bases between. CDR3 in amino acids: CASSPGPGAVFF. The CDR3 nucleotides are TGTGCCAGCAGCCCGGGCCCGGGGGCCGTGTTCTTC.

The chain employs TRBV6-5 and TRBJ1-4, with D tentatively TRBD1 (5 bases). Per germline, CDR1 MNHEY and CDR2 SVGAGI. The CDR3 length is 12 residues. V dropped 4 bases and J dropped 7 bases, with 7 bases sitting between them. The CDR3 loop reads CASSSGAEKLFF. The CDR3 nucleotides are TGTGCCAGCAGTTCCGGGGCTGAAAAACTGTTTTTT.

Many counts were recorded for this clonotype. V and J are TRBV12-3 or TRBV12-4 and TRBJ2-7, with 12 bases that match TRBD2. Losses at the gene ends were 4 bases for V and 4 bases for J; bases not matched to a gene: 5. This CDR3 spans 15 amino acids. CDR3 in amino acids: CASSSSSGGAYEQYF. CDR3 bases: TGTGCCAGCAGTTCGTCTAGCGGGGGGGCTTACGAGCAGTACTTC.

This clonotype was counted at least ten times. The chain links TRBV7-9 to TRBJ2-1; TRBD2 matches at 10 bases. V gave up 5 bases and J gave up 5 bases; unmatched junction bases: 9. CDR3 length equals 16 residues. Germline V gene data show CDR1 as SEHNR and CDR2 as FQNEAQ (reference sequence). Here the CDR3 reads CASSPLLAGRNNEQFF. CDR3 sequence (DNA): TGTGCCAGCAGCCCCTTACTAGCGGGAAGGAACAATGAGCAGTTCTTC.

At least ten counts were recorded for this clonotype. This chain uses TRBV10-3 with TRBJ2-1; possibly TRBD1 or TRBD2 for D (5 bases each). V lost 4 bases and J lost 7, with 20 bases in between. CDR1 is ENHRY and CDR2 is SYGVKD in the germline V gene. The CDR3 extends over 16 amino acids. CDR3 nucleotides: TGTGCCATCAGTGTACGAGGGGAAGGGTCGAAGAATGAGCAGTTCTTC. Its translation is CAISVRGEGSKNEQFF.

A note on this clonotype: A much larger clone differs by one base, so this may be a read error. This chain links TRBV4-1 with TRBJ2-7; weak D call: TRBD1 (6 bases). The CDR3 runs 14 residues. From germline, CDR1 is MGHRA and CDR2 YSYEKL. Trimming took 5 bases from V and 0 from J, leaving 11 bases between them. The CDR3 loop reads CASSRAGDSYEQYF. CDR3 DNA sequence: TGCGCCAGCAGCAGGGCAGGGGACTCCTACGAGCAGTACTTC.